This TCR beta chain was sequenced in a study of blood T cell repertoires in COVID-19. Study summary: Acute and convalescent COVID-19 samples came from the United States, Italy and Spain. The cDNA or gDNA used as material had been derived from T cells, B-cell-depleted T cells, or PBMCs.

Authors' analysis steps: Amplification from reference gene primers served as the basis for estimated nucleated cell counts. The protocol was immunoSEQ multiplex PCR, while the TCRdb copy is restricted to in-frame clones and leaves out a portion. V and J calls and clone size are copied from that table; D and trimming were computed from the DNA. The data show under 250,000 clones, about 86% seen once. V lost 6 bases and J lost 6, with 12 bases in between. Germline CDR1 SNHLY, CDR2 FYNNEI. The CDR3 covers 12 residues. Sequenced input: peripheral blood. This receptor was obtained from a woman in her twenties or thirties who had recovered from COVID-19. V usage is TRBV2 and J usage is TRBJ2-7; D gene uncertain. The CDR3 protein is CASRLSQFEQYF. The CDR3 DNA reads as TGTGCCAGCAGGTTATCACAGTTCGAGCAGTACTTC.